Listed below are T cell receptor beta chains from one sample, sequenced in a study of shared clonotypes between healthy human individuals. Generated by immunoSEQ multiplex PCR, the TCRdb table keeps only in-frame clones and is missing some. The profile shows around 700,000 clones, around 72% of them singletons. The sequenced material came from memory CD4+ T cells sorted from blood. These receptors all stem from a woman aged 25-40 years in good health. Both conserved end residues are trimmed from each CDR3.

>TRBV11-3|TRBJ2-1
ASSPSTSGRAGEQF
>TRBV28|TRBJ1-1
ASSLGLEAF
>TRBV28|TRBJ2-1
ASSRPGNEQF
>TRBV6-4|TRBJ1-1
ASSSRQNTEAF
>TRBV18|TRBJ1-4
ASKGQGEEKLF
>TRBV7-3|TRBJ2-3
ASSYLAADTQY
>TRBV6-1|TRBJ2-6
ASSDVGVLT
>TRBV5-6|TRBJ2-1
ASSLADRRYNEQF
>TRBV19|TRBJ1-5
ASSRDSYQPQH
>TRBV4-1|TRBJ1-2
ASSQDRLEQGGRGYT
>TRBV28|TRBJ2-7
ASSSTSDSSYEQY
>TRBV12-1|TRBJ2-3
ASSYAVAGDNTDTQY
>TRBV6-1|TRBJ1-2
ASSEYAPTEAWGGGYT
>TRBV2|TRBJ1-3
ASTVNLRAPGNTIY
>TRBV2|.
ASRAGTASYEQY
>TRBV4-1|TRBJ1-4
ASSQRQTTNEKLF
>TRBV27|TRBJ1-1
ASSFTGTQEAF
>TRBV28|TRBJ2-6
ASSFHPSGSPGANVLT
>TRBV11-2|TRBJ2-3
ASSLAAGVGTDTQY
>TRBV5-8|TRBJ2-2
ASTRDRANTGELF
>TRBV19|TRBJ2-7
ASSSSLQGAGEQY
>TRBV2|TRBJ2-2
ASRRASGSDTGELF
>TRBV7-7|TRBJ2-7
ATGPRTGGSWEQY
>TRBV15|TRBJ1-2
ATSRDQYGYT
>TRBV10-2|TRBJ1-5
ASSVGPGLQPQH
>TRBV5-6|TRBJ2-1
ASSQLAGGPSREQF
>TRBV30|TRBJ2-7
AWSVGGYEQY
>TRBV6-6|TRBJ2-3
ASSSGTGANTDTQY
>TRBV30|TRBJ1-5
AWSGTGDQPQH